The 21 T cell receptor beta chains below come from one sample, sequenced in a study of blood T cells in healthy people across ages. It was with a sample-barcoded 5' primer and a J-beta primer mix that a second PCR of about 7 to 12 cycles was run. TCRdb independently ran MiXCR on the 5' RACE reads; one entry per CDR3 protein. The sample holds 800,000 to 950,000 distinct CDR3 sequences, roughly 40% seen once. The sample comprised blood. The receptors here all came from a man aged 18 to 29 in good health.

The chain couples TRBV4-3 to TRBJ1-5; D gene ambiguous. The V end was cut by 0 bases, the J end by 5 bases, with 8 bases between. CDR3 length equals 14 residues. The germline V gene has CDR1 LGHNA and CDR2 YSLEER. The CDR3 nucleotides read TGCGCCAGCAGCCAAGATTACGGGTATCAGCCCCAGCATTTT. Encoded protein: CASSQDYGYQPQHF.

This clonotype was counted many times. The chain employs TRBV14 and TRBJ2-3, with unresolved D. The length of the CDR3 is 13 residues. V was shortened by 6 bases and J by 1 base, with 8 bases between the two germline ends. Germline lookup yields CDR1 SGHDN and CDR2 FVKESK. The CDR3 region is CASRPSGTDTQYF. DNA for the CDR3: TGTGCCAGCAGGCCTTCAGGCACAGATACGCAGTATTTT. Looking up the rest from reference TRBV14 and TRBJ2-3 gives the full variable domain: EAGVTQFPSHSVIEKGQTVTLRCDPISGHDNLYWYRRVMGKEIKFLLHFVKESKQDESGMPNNRFLAERTGGTYSTLKVQPAELEDSGVYFCASRPSGTDTQYFGPGTRLTVL.

The V call is TRBV12-3 or TRBV12-4, the J call TRBJ1-6; D uncertain. V was shortened by 8 bases and J by 4 bases, with 6 bases between the two germline ends. This CDR3 has 12 amino acids. The CDR3: CASGRYNSPLHF. The CDR3 DNA follows: TGTGCCAGCGGACGGTATAATTCACCCCTCCACTTT.

CDR3 nucleotide sequence: TGTGCCAGCAGTTTATGGGGGGGGTACAATTCACCCCTCCACTTT. It encodes CASSLWGGYNSPLHF. The rearrangement joins TRBV27 to TRBJ1-6, with D possibly matching TRBD1 (5 bases). This CDR3 region has 15 residues. Germline V gene sequence: CDR1 MNHEY, CDR2 SMNVEV (reference sequence). The germline V and J ends were trimmed by 1 base and 7 bases, with 11 bases remaining between them.

This chain uses TRBV14 with TRBJ1-1; D is unclear. Trimming left V 2 bases short and J 8 bases short, with 15 bases between. The CDR3 has 14 amino acids. Looked up from germline, CDR1 is SGHDN and CDR2 is FVKESK. The CDR3 region is CASSQSYTLSEAFF. The DNA of the CDR3 is TGTGCCAGCAGCCAATCCTACACGCTCTCGGAAGCTTTCTTT.

This clonotype was detected many times. V usage is TRBV12-3 or TRBV12-4 and J usage is TRBJ1-2; D remains unclear. V gave up 2 bases and J gave up 0 bases, with 10 bases separating them. The CDR3 consists of 15 residues. The CDR3 bases are TGTGCCAGCAGTTTATCTGGTAAAGCTAACTATGGCTACACCTTC. Protein: CASSLSGKANYGYTF.

On this clonotype: The junction differs from germline at one of its ends, possibly a read error. The chain links TRBV28 to TRBJ2-2; D is perhaps TRBD2 (5 bases). The CDR3 consists of 14 residues. Germline V CDR1 and CDR2: MDHEN, SYDVKM. In nucleotides, the CDR3 is TGTGCCAGCAGTTTATACACAAACACCGGGGAACTGTTTTTT. Amino acid sequence: CASSLYTNTGELFF. The variable domain in full, with the rest retrieved from reference TRBV28 and TRBJ2-2, is DVKVTQSSRYLVKRTGEKVFLECVQDMDHENMFWYRQDPGLGLRLIYFSYDVKMKEKGDIPEGYSVSREKKERFSLILESASTNQTSMYLCASSLYTNTGELFFGEGSRLTVL.

The table lists this clonotype with many counts. The chain links TRBV20-1 to TRBJ2-4; a possible D gene is TRBD1 (5 bases). Germline V gene sequence: CDR1 DFQATT, CDR2 SNEGSKA (reference sequence). The CDR3 runs 15 residues. V lost 0 bases and J lost 6, with 15 bases in between. In nucleotides, the CDR3 is TGCAGTGCTAGAGATTCTGGGCAGGGCGGAAACATTCAGTACTTC. It translates to CSARDSGQGGNIQYF.

For this clonotype: A much more abundant neighbour one base away suggests this may be a read error. The chain has TRBV20-1 and TRBJ1-5, with no clear D. V was cut by 5 bases and J by 2 bases, with 7 bases left in between. This CDR3 region has 12 residues. The germline gives CDR1 DFQATT, CDR2 SNEGSKA (reference sequence). CDR3 nucleotides: TGCAGTGCTGGTGATGGCAATCAGCCCCAGCATTTT. This codes for CSAGDGNQPQHF.

This clonotype has more than one count but fewer than ten. A single base separates this from a much larger clone, so it may be a read error. This chain joins TRBV2 and TRBJ2-1, with D unresolved. Germline loops: CDR1 SNHLY, CDR2 FYNNEI. The CDR3 covers 12 residues. Trimming cost V 6 bases and J 13 bases, with 16 bases left between them. The chain's CDR3 is CASSRSQETQFF. The CDR3 bases are TGTGCCAGCAGCCGCTCCCAAGAGACCCAGTTCTTC.

CDR3 sequence: CASSLTEYEKLFF. For the CDR3, the DNA is TGTGCCAGCAGTCTCACGGAGTATGAAAAACTGTTTTTT. The V gene is TRBV2, the J gene TRBJ1-4; D gene ambiguous. Per germline, CDR1 SNHLY and CDR2 FYNNEI. The CDR3 spans 13 residues. Trimming shortened V by 5 bases and J by 6 bases, and 10 bases separated the two germline ends.

V gene TRBV7-2 combines with J gene TRBJ2-1, with 10 bases fitting TRBD1. Germline CDR1 and CDR2: SGHTA and FQGNSA. V lost 4 bases to trimming and J lost 10 bases; unmatched junction nucleotides: 7. This CDR3 is built from 14 residues. The CDR3 protein is CASSWDRGRDEQFF. The CDR3 region has the DNA TGTGCCAGCAGCTGGGACAGGGGTCGGGACGAGCAGTTCTTC. The full variable domain, with the rest looked up from reference TRBV7-2 and TRBJ2-1, is GAGVSQSPSNKVTEKGKDVELRCDPISGHTALYWYRQSLGQGLEFLIYFQGNSAPDKSGLPSDRFSAERTGGSVSTLTIQRTQQEDSAVYLCASSWDRGRDEQFFGPGTRLTVL.

The V call is TRBV7-2, the J call TRBJ2-1; TRBD1 agrees at 7 bases. Trimming cost V 5 bases and J 3 bases; bases outside gene matches: 13. CDR3 length equals 17 residues. Per the germline V gene, CDR1 is SGHTA and CDR2 is FQGNSA. The CDR3 loop reads CASSPQRGTVHYNEQFF. The CDR3 region has the DNA TGTGCCAGCAGCCCCCAAAGAGGGACAGTACACTACAATGAGCAGTTCTTC.

With respect to this clonotype: This clone may be a read error of a much larger clone one base away. This sequence joins TRBV14 and TRBJ2-1; D uncertain. Trimming left V 2 bases short and J 13 bases short, with 18 bases between. CDR3 size: 14 residues. Germline loops: CDR1 SGHDN, CDR2 FVKESK. The chain's CDR3 is CASSQPNYATTQFF. The DNA for the CDR3 is TGTGCCAGCAGCCAACCTAACTACGCAACGACCCAGTTCTTC.

The J gene is TRBJ1-1, the V gene TRBV20-1; D not certain. This CDR3 has 13 amino acids. In germline, CDR1 is DFQATT, CDR2 SNEGSKA (reference sequence). Trimming removed 6 bases from V and 1 base from J, with 12 bases in between. For the CDR3, the DNA is TGCAGTGCCCCCTGGTCCGGGAACACTGAAGCTTTCTTT. Residues: CSAPWSGNTEAFF.

This clonotype appeared a few times. The V call is TRBV5-6, the J call TRBJ2-5; tentatively, D is TRBD1 or TRBD2 (5 bases each). Germline lookup yields CDR1 SGHDT and CDR2 YYEEEE. The ends were cut back, 2 bases at V and 3 bases at J, with 17 bases in the middle. The CDR3 extends over 16 amino acids. CDR3 sequence reads: CASSFPAGRGKETQYF. The DNA for the CDR3 is TGTGCCAGCAGCTTCCCAGCAGGGAGAGGGAAAGAGACCCAGTACTTC.

This clonotype turned up a few times. The chain combines TRBV7-3 with TRBJ2-2; 7 bases align to TRBD1. Germline trimming cut 5 bases from V and 1 base from J; bases unmatched to any gene: 10. The CDR3 runs 17 residues. Per the germline V gene, CDR1 is SGHTA and CDR2 is FQGTGA. For the CDR3, the DNA is TGTGCCAGCAGCCGCACACCCGGGACAGAGAACACCGGGGAGCTGTTTTTT. It translates to CASSRTPGTENTGELFF.

The V gene is TRBV27, the J gene TRBJ2-6, with D perhaps matching TRBD1 or TRBD2 (7 bases each). Germline V gives CDR1 MNHEY, CDR2 SMNVEV (reference sequence). The V and J ends lost 5 bases and 2 bases respectively, with 19 bases between them. The length of the CDR3 is 18 residues. The CDR3: CASSPGGVLLAGANVLTF. The CDR3 DNA reads as TGTGCCAGCAGTCCAGGGGGGGTGCTTTTAGCTGGGGCCAACGTCCTGACTTTC.

The chain couples TRBV5-4 to TRBJ2-3; D gene ambiguous. This CDR3 has 14 residues. V shed 3 bases and J shed 6 bases, with 14 bases lying between them. Germline CDR1 SGHNT, CDR2 YYREEE (reference sequence). The CDR3 DNA is TGTGCCAGCAGCTCGGCCTGGGCAAGGGATACGCAGTATTTT. Amino acids: CASSSAWARDTQYF.

This chain uses TRBV20-1 with TRBJ2-3; tentatively, D is TRBD2 (7 bases). This CDR3 region has 14 residues. Trimming shortened V by 3 bases and J by 6 bases, and 16 bases separated the two germline ends. CDR1 is DFQATT, CDR2 SNEGSKA, per germline (reference sequence). The CDR3 sequence is CSASGRGPPDTQYF. CDR3 DNA sequence: TGCAGTGCTAGTGGGCGGGGGCCCCCGGATACGCAGTATTTT.

The rearrangement uses TRBV27 and TRBJ2-2; 9 bases are a match to TRBD1. The J segment lost 5 bases and the V segment lost 4 bases, leaving 2 bases of the junction unmatched. Looked up from germline, CDR1 is MNHEY and CDR2 is SMNVEV (reference sequence). This CDR3 region has 14 residues. The DNA of the CDR3 is TGTGCCAGCAGTTCGGGGACAGGGACCGGGGAGCTGTTTTTT. Translating it yields CASSSGTGTGELFF.